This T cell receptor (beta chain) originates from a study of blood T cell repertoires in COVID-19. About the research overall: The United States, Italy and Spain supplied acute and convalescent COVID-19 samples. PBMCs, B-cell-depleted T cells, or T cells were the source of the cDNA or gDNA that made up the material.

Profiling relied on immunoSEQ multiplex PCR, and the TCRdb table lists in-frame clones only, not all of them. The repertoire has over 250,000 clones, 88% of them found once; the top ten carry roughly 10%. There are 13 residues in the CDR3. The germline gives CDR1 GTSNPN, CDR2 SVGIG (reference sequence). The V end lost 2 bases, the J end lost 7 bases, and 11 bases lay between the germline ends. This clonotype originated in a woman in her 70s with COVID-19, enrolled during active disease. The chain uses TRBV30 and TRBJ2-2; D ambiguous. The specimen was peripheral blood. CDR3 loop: CAWSRLPGGELFF. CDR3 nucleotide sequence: TGTGCCTGGAGTCGACTCCCGGGCGGGGAGCTGTTTTTT.